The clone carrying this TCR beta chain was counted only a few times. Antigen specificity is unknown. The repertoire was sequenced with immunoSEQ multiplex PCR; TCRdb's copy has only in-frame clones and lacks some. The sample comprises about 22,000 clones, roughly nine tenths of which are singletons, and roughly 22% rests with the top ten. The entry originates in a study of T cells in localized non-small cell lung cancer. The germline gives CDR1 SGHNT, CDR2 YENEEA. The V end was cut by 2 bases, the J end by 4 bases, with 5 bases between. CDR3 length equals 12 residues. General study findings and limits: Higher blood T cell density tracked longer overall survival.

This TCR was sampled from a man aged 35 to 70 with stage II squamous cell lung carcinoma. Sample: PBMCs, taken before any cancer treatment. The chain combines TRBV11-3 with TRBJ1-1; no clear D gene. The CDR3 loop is CASSLRGTEAFF. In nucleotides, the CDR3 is TGTGCCAGCAGCTTACGGGGCACTGAAGCTTTCTTT.